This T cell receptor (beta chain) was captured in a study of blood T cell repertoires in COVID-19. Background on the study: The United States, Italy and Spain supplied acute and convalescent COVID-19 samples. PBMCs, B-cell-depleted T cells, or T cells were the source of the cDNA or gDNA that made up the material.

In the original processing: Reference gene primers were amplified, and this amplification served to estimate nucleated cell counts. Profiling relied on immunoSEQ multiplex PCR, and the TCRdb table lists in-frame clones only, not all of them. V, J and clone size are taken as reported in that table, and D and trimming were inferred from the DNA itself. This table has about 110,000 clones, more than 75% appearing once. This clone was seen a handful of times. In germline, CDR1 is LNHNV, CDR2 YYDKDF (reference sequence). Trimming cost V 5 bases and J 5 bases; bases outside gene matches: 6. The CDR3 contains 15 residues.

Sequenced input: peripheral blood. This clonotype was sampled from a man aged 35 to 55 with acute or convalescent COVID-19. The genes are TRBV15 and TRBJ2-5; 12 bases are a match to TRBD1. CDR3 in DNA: TGTGCCACCAGCTCCGGGACAGGGGGCTGGGAGACCCAGTACTTC. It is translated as CATSSGTGGWETQYF.